Only a few counts were recorded for the clone carrying this T cell receptor beta chain. The antigen is unknown. This CDR3 is 14 amino acids long. CDR1 and CDR2 from the germline V gene are MNHEY and SMNVEV (reference sequence). V lost 3 bases, J lost 5 bases, and 14 bases lay in between. These data come from a study of T cell repertoires in cytomegalovirus infection. Study-level information: Evidence of both CMV infection and a matching HLA type came from public TCR beta signatures.

Via MiXCR, TCRdb re-called the reads, giving one row per CDR3 protein. The repertoire holds more than 150,000 distinct CDR3 sequences, with roughly 19% as singletons. The study, taken as a whole, reports: Predominance within the ex vivo response was attributable to HLA-C-restricted CMV-specific TCR beta clonotypes. Cumulative public TCR beta family frequency identified CMV carriers with the relevant HLA.

Source material: PBMCs. The TCR originated in a human donor in good health (CMV status not recorded). Some clones in this sample may be carry-over from other donors' samples. This chain connects TRBV27 to TRBJ2-7; possible D gene TRBD2, 6 bases. This chain's CDR3 is CASSFLGTSDEQYF. CDR3 sequence (DNA): TGTGCCAGCAGTTTCCTCGGGACTTCTGACGAGCAGTACTTC.